This entry features one T cell receptor (beta chain) sequence. This entry comes from a study of blood T cell repertoires in COVID-19. Study summary: Some COVID-19 samples were acute and others convalescent; all came from the United States, Italy and Spain. PBMCs, B-cell-depleted T cells, or T cells provided the cDNA or gDNA that made up the material.

Looked up from germline, CDR1 is SNHLY and CDR2 is FYNNEI. V shed 7 bases, J shed 4 bases, and the junction held 7 bases outside the gene matches. CDR3 length: 14 residues. This table comes from immunoSEQ multiplex PCR, and its TCRdb copy is limited to in-frame clones, with some not included. This sample yields about 240,000 clones, of which about four fifths are seen a single time; approximately 9.6% belongs to the top ten. The clonotype was recovered from a woman aged 80 or over with acute or convalescent COVID-19. The sequencing sample was made of peripheral blood. This chain links TRBV2 with TRBJ1-5; 7 bases are a match to TRBD1. CDR3 sequence: CASKDRAGNQPQHF. The CDR3 DNA follows: TGTGCCAGCAAAGACAGGGCGGGAAATCAGCCCCAGCATTTT.